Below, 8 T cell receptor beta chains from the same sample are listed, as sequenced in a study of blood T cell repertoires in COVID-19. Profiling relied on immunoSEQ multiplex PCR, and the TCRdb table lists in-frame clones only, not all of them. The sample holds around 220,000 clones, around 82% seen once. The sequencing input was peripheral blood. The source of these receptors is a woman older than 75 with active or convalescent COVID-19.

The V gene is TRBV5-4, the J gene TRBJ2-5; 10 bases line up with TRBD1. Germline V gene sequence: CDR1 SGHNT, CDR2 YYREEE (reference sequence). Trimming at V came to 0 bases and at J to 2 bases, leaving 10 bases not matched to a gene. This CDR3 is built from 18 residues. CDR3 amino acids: CASSLVRGQGRSQETQYF. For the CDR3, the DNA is TGTGCCAGCAGCTTGGTTCGGGGACAGGGGAGATCTCAAGAGACCCAGTACTTC.

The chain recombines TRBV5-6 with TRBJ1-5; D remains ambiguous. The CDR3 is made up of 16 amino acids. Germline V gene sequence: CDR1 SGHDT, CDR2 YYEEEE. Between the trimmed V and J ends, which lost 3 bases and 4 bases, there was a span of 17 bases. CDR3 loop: CASSWGGGLRNQPQHF. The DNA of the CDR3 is TGTGCCAGCAGCTGGGGAGGTGGGTTACGGAATCAGCCCCAGCATTTT.

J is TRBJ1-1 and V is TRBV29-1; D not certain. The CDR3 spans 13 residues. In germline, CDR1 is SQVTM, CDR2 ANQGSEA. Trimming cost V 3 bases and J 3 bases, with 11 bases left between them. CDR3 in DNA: TGCAGCGTTGATCGAGGGCTGGACACTGAAGCTTTCTTT. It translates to CSVDRGLDTEAFF.

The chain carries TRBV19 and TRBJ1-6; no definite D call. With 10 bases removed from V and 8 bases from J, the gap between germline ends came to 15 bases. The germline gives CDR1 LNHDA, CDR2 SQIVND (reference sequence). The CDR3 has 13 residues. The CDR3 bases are TGTGCCACCCAAACACTACCCCATTCACCCCTCCACTTT. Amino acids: CATQTLPHSPLHF.

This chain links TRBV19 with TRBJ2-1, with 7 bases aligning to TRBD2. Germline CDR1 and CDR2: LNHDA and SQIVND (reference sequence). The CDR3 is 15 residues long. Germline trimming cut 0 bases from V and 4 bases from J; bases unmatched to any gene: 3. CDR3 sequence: CASSIEAGPYNEQFF. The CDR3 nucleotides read TGTGCCAGTAGTATAGAAGCGGGGCCTTACAATGAGCAGTTCTTC.

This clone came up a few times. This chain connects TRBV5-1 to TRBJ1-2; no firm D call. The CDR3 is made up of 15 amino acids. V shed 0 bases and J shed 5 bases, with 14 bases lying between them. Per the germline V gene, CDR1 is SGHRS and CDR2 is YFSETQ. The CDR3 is CASSLASGLGYGYTF. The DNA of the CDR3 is TGCGCCAGCAGCTTGGCCTCGGGTCTTGGTTATGGCTACACCTTC.

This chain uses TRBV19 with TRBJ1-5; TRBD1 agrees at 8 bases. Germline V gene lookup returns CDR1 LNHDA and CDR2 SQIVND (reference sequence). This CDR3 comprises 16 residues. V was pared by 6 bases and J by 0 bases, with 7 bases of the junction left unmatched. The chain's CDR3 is CASSSGQGDSNQPQHF. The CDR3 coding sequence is TGTGCCAGTAGCTCCGGACAGGGCGATAGCAATCAGCCCCAGCATTTT.

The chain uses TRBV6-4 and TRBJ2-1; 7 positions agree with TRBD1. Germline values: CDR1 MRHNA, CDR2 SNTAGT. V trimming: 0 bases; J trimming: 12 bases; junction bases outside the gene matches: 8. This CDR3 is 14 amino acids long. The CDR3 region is CASSDSGTALLQFF. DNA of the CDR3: TGTGCCAGCAGTGACTCGGGGACAGCCCTTCTGCAGTTCTTC.